What follows describes a single T cell receptor (beta chain). Its antigen is still unknown. No much larger clonotype is one base removed from it; base qualities were not supplied. Sequencing of the TRB variable region was done with the immunoSEQ hsTCRB v3.0 assay at survey level resolution. The target sequencing depth for TRB was about 40,000-55,000 T-cell genomes per sample. An Illumina MiSeq with a v3 150-cycle kit was used to sequence the pooled TRB libraries. Under the source paper's analysis protocol: Repertoire analysis was performed in R inside a reproducible Nextflow workflow that covered QC, data transformation and analysis. LymphoSeq2, an R package for AIRR-Seq data exploration, was used to implement custom analyses. After excluding several samples that yielded fewer than 5000 total TRB sequences, 150 to 200 HIV repertoires remained for analysis. Among the roughly 200 retained HIV repertoires, 55 to 60 were collected before ART initiation and approximately 130 after ART initiation. Repertoires were downsampled to 5000 TRB nucleotide sequences, and summary statistics were averaged over 100 downsampling iterations. TRB sequences were retained for analysis only if CDR3 regions of at least seven amino acids were present. Diversity was measured with a Shannon entropy-derived clonality score and the Gini coefficient. In repertoire networks, the top 5000 CDR3 amino acid sequences were linked whenever an edit distance of one separated two sequences. GLIPH2 predicted antigen specificity groups and MHC restriction for TRB CDR3 amino acid sequences. To flag known CMV, EBV, HIV or tissue antigen associations, CDR3 amino acid sequences were matched against VDJdb and McPAS-TCR. Pre-ART, post-ART and control groups were compared with Wilcoxon signed-rank tests and Holm-Bonferroni correction. Entries here come from immuneACCESS through TCRdb and include only in-frame sequences with V and J called. Some clones fail to appear in such tables; in the studies checked, an unresolved V gene covers under half of the shortfall, and the cause of the remainder is unknown. The D gene and trimming were derived from the DNA, and the V and J assignments and clone size from that table. The sample profile shows under 45,000 clones; less than 95% of them were found once. Roughly 2.2% of the sample lies in the top ten.

This sample was taken from a study of long-term antiretroviral therapy in people with HIV (dated by TCRdb to between 2021 and 2023). Background on the whole study: The earliest samples were collected roughly a decade before the 2015 WHO recommendation for immediate ART, at a time when ART was usually postponed until CD4 counts fell. A total of over 150 cryopreserved PBMC samples came from a few dozen adults with confirmed HIV infection and were collected serially over a mean of roughly six years (range 1-12). Whether ART initiation and durable HIV suppression were associated with changes in peripheral blood TRB repertoire composition and diversity was tested in a retrospective serial study. Among the 30 to 35 participants with HIV, eleven to twelve were female. No cross-contamination during QIAcube processing was seen in test extractions of a monoclonal T-cell line run alongside about 33 polyclonal samples. General study outcomes and caveats: ART initiation was associated with a significant increase in TRB diversity, but diversity stayed significantly below transplant donor controls even after long-term ART. At every time point, the repertoire was dominated by expanded TRB clones first identified before ART initiation, although this dominance fluctuated and, in many PLHIV, declined after ART. Because PBMC availability was limited, only the TCR beta chain was sequenced, with no alpha chain pairing. HIV repertoires had narrower CDR3 length ranges than controls, and the network structure suggested an antigen-experienced repertoire that shifted only slightly toward naive after ART. Unsorted PBMC were profiled instead of sorted CD4+ and CD8+ T cells because pre-ART samples had limited cell numbers. The samples were dated from about 2004 to 2018, and the ART regimens that were used may be less effective than current ART regimens. No data were available on ART adherence, viral resistance or therapy changes, limiting inferences about post-ART repertoire changes.

The germline V gene encodes CDR1 SGHTA and CDR2 FQGNSA. Clipping removes 5 bases from V and 0 bases from J, with 3 as the unmatched junction base count. The CDR3 starts with the cysteine, ends with the phenylalanine, and has 15 residues. Only CDR3 DNA remains: 45 bases, in frame from the first base. Inclusion was restricted to participants for whom at least one PBMC sample before ART initiation and at least two post-ART samples were available. Every participant with HIV received treatment in the United States of America. Before DNA extraction, cryopreserved samples containing roughly 0.9-11 million PBMC were thawed and washed. At the time of the earliest PBMC sample for each participant with HIV, ages ranged from roughly 20 to 60 years. Each participant contributed PBMC samples from 1-4 timepoints before ART initiation and 2-8 timepoints after ART initiation, with a median of 7 samples. Serial HIV viral load, CD4+ T-cell count, ART history and demographic data were obtained for every participant. Genomic DNA was extracted from unsorted PBMC with a Qiagen kit on a QIAcube, with processing performed in batches of 12 samples.

The sequencing here drew on unsorted PBMCs, taken approximately 9.5 years after starting antiretroviral therapy. This TCR was recovered from a man aged 25-40 years with HIV. Here the chain combines TRBV7-2 and TRBJ2-1; 8 bases in the middle match TRBD2. This receptor carries the CDR3 CASSRGGSSYNEQFF. The sequenced DNA: TGTGCCAGCAGCCGGGGGGGGAGCTCCTACAATGAGCAGTTCTTC. The reference TRBV7-2 and TRBJ2-1 proteins fill in what lies around the CDR3, so the full variable domain reads GAGVSQSPSNKVTEKGKDVELRCDPISGHTALYWYRQSLGQGLEFLIYFQGNSAPDKSGLPSDRFSAERTGGSVSTLTIQRTQQEDSAVYLCASSRGGSSYNEQFFGPGTRLTVL.